Below, 9 T cell receptor beta chains from the same sample are listed, as sequenced in a study of blood T cell repertoires in COVID-19. This table comes from immunoSEQ multiplex PCR, and its TCRdb copy is limited to in-frame clones, with some not included. The table lists under 20,000 clones, approximately 91% of them singletons. The sample comprised peripheral blood. The receptors here all came from a man aged 55 to 69 with acute or convalescent COVID-19.

The rearrangement links TRBV14 to TRBJ2-7; D is possibly TRBD2 (5 bases). Per germline, CDR1 SGHDN and CDR2 FVKESK. V lost 2 bases and J lost 6, with 29 bases in between. The CDR3 spans 19 residues. The DNA for the CDR3 is TGTGCCAGCAGCCAACGTATGATTTCCGGTCGGCTTAGCGTTGGCGAGCAGTACTTC. This codes for CASSQRMISGRLSVGEQYF.

V gene TRBV19 combines with J gene TRBJ1-5; TRBD1 aligns across 7 bases. This CDR3 comprises 18 residues. V gave up 5 bases and J gave up 3 bases; unmatched junction bases: 16. Germline lookup yields CDR1 LNHDA and CDR2 SQIVND (reference sequence). The CDR3 loop is CASSVQPRGVQINQPQHF. For the CDR3, the DNA is TGTGCCAGTAGTGTTCAACCCAGGGGGGTACAAATCAATCAGCCCCAGCATTTT.

The chain has TRBV19 and TRBJ2-1, with TRBD1 as a possible D gene (6 bases). Germline assignment: CDR1 LNHDA and CDR2 SQIVND (reference sequence). The CDR3 length is 14 residues. V was clipped by 1 base and J by 8 bases, with 12 bases between them. This chain's CDR3 is CASSIGGHPHEQFF. DNA of the CDR3: TGTGCCAGTAGTATAGGGGGACATCCCCATGAGCAGTTCTTC.

The chain joins TRBV10-1 to TRBJ2-3; 11 positions match TRBD2. Germline values: CDR1 WNHNN, CDR2 SYGVQD (reference sequence). CDR3 length: 17 amino acids. After removal of 4 bases from V and 4 bases from J, the junction contained 10 bases not matched to a gene. The CDR3 DNA follows: TGCGCCAGCAGTGGTAACCGCGCTAGCGGGGGGTCAGATACGCAGTATTTT. Translated, it gives CASSGNRASGGSDTQYF.

J is TRBJ1-1 and V is TRBV11-3; 8 positions match TRBD1. Trimming cost V 2 bases and J 7 bases; bases outside gene matches: 3. Germline CDR1 SGHNT, CDR2 YENEEA. This CDR3 is built from 13 residues. This CDR3 is CASSLRGQGEAFF. DNA of the CDR3: TGTGCCAGCAGCTTACGCGGACAGGGTGAAGCTTTCTTT.

This clone was recorded only once. The rearrangement uses TRBV18 and TRBJ1-1; D is unclear. The CDR3 consists of 14 residues. CDR1 and CDR2 from the germline V gene are KGHSH and LQKENI. Trimming removed 2 bases at V and 2 bases at J, with 9 bases between. CDR3 region: CASSPLSVNTEAFF. The CDR3 nucleotides are TGTGCCAGCTCACCATTGTCGGTCAACACTGAAGCTTTCTTT.

The J gene is TRBJ1-2, the V gene TRBV15; 8 bases are a match to TRBD1. The J segment lost 5 bases and the V segment lost 5 bases, leaving 10 bases of the junction unmatched. This CDR3 comprises 15 residues. CDR1 is LNHNV, CDR2 YYDKDF, per germline (reference sequence). The CDR3 loop reads CATSDHDRGYYGYTF. The CDR3 DNA sequence: TGTGCCACCAGCGACCACGACAGGGGATATTATGGCTACACCTTC.

The V call is TRBV6-4, the J call TRBJ1-6; D possibly corresponds to TRBD1 (6 bases). The CDR3 is 15 residues long. Germline-derived CDR1 and CDR2 are MRHNA and SNTAGT. Trimming left V 0 bases short and J 7 bases short, with 10 bases between. Here the CDR3 reads CASSDSTQGNSPLHF. In nucleotides, the CDR3 is TGTGCCAGCAGTGACTCGACTCAGGGGAATTCACCCCTCCACTTT.

The chain is built from TRBV9 and TRBJ1-1, with TRBD1 as a possible D gene (5 bases). The V end lost 0 bases, the J end lost 0 bases, and 15 bases lay between the germline ends. Germline CDR1 is SGDLS and CDR2 is YYNGEE. This CDR3 comprises 17 residues. The CDR3 bases are TGTGCCAGCAGCGTAGCGCCCGGGGGAGGGCTGAACACTGAAGCTTTCTTT. Translation: CASSVAPGGGLNTEAFF.